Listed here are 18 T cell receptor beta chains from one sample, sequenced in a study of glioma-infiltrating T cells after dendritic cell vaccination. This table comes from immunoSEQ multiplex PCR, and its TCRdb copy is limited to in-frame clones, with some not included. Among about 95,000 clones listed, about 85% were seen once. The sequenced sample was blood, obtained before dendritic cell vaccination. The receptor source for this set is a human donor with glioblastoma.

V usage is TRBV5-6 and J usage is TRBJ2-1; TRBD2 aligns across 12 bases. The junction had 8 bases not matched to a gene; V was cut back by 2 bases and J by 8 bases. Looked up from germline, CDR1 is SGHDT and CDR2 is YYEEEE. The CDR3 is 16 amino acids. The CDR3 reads CASSFNPSGGAYEQFF. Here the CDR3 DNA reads TGTGCCAGCAGCTTCAACCCTAGCGGGGGGGCATATGAGCAGTTCTTC.

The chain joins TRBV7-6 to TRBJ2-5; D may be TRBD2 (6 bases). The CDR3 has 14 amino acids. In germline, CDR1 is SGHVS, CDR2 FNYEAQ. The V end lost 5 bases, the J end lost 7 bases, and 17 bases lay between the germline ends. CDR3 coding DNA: TGTGCCAGCAGCCCCGGAGGGTACGAAGGGACCCAGTACTTC. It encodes CASSPGGYEGTQYF.

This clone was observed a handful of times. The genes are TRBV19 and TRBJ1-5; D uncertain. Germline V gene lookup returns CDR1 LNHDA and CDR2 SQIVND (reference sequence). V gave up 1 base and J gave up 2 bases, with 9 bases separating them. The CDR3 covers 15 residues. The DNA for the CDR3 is TGTGCCAGTAGTATAGGAACTGTGGGCAATCAGCCCCAGCATTTT. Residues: CASSIGTVGNQPQHF.

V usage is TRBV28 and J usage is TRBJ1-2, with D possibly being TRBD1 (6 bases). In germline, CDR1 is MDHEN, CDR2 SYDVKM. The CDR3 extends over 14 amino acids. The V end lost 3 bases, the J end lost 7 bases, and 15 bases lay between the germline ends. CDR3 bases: TGTGCCAGCAGTTTGCAACAGGGTTCAGTTGGCTACACCTTC. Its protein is CASSLQQGSVGYTF.

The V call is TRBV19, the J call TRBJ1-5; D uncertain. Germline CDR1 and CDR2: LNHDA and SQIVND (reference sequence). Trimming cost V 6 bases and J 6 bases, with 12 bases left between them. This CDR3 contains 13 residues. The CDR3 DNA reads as TGTGCCAGTAGACCGGGAATTTTTCAGCCCCAGCATTTT. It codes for CASRPGIFQPQHF.

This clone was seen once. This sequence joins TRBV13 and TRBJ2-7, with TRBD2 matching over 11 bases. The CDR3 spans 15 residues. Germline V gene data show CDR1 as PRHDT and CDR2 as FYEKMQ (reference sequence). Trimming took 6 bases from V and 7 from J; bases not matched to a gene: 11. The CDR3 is CASSSSGGLSGEQYF. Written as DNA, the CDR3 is TGTGCCAGCAGTTCTAGCGGGGGGCTCTCCGGAGAGCAGTACTTC.

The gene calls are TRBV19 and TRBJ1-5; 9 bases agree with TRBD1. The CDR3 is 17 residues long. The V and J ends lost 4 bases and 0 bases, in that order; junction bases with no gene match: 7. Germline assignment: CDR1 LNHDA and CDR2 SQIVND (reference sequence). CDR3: CASSRDRELTSNQPQHF. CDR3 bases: TGTGCCAGTAGTAGGGACAGGGAACTTACTAGCAATCAGCCCCAGCATTTT.

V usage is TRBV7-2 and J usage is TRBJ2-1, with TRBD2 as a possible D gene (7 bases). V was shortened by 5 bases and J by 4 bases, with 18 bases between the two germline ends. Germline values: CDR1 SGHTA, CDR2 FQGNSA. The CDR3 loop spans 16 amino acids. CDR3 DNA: TGTGCCAGCAGCAGTAGGGGGGGGAGGGCTTACAATGAGCAGTTCTTC. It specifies CASSSRGGRAYNEQFF.

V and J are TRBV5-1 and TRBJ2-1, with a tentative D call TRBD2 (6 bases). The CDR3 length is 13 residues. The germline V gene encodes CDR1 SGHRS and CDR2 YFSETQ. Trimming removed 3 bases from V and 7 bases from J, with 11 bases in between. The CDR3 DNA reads TGCGCCAGCAGCTCCGGACTACTGAATGAGCAGTTCTTC. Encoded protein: CASSSGLLNEQFF.

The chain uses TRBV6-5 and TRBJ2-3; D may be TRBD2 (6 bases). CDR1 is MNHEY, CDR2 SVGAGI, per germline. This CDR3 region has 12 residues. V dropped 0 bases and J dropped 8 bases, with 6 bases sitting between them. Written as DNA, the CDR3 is TGTGCCAGCAGTTACTCAGCGGGTACGCAGTATTTT. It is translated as CASSYSAGTQYF.

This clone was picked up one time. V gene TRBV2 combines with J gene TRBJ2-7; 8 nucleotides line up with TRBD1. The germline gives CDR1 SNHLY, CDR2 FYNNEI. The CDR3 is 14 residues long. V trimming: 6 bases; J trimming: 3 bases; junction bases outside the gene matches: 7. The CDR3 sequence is CASSSRQGNYEQYF. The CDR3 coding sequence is TGTGCCAGCAGCTCCCGACAGGGGAACTACGAGCAGTACTTC. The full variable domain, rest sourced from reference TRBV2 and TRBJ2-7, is EPEVTQTPSHQVTQMGQEVILRCVPISNHLYFYWYRQILGQKVEFLVSFYNNEISEKSEIFDDQFSVERPDGSNFTLKIRSTKLEDSAMYFCASSSRQGNYEQYFGPGTRLTVT.

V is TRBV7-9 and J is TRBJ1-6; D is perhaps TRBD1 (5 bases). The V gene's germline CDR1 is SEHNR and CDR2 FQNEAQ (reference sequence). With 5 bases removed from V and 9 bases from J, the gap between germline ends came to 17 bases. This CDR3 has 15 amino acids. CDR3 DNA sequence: TGTGCCAGCAGCCCGGACACCCTTCTTTTTTCACCCCTCCACTTT. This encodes CASSPDTLLFSPLHF.

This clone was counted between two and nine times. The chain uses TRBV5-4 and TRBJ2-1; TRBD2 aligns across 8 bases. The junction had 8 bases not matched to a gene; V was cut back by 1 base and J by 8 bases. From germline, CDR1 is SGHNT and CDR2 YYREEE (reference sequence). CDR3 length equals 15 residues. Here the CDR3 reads CASSLRAGGMDEQFF. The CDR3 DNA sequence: TGTGCCAGCAGCTTGCGGGCGGGAGGCATGGATGAGCAGTTCTTC.

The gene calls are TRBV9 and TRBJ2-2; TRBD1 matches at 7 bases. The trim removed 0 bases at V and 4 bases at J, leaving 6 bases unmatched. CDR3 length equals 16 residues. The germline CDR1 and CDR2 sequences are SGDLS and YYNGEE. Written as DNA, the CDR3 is TGTGCCAGCAGCGTAGGGCCAGGGGGTCGCACCGGGGAGCTGTTTTTT. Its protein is CASSVGPGGRTGELFF. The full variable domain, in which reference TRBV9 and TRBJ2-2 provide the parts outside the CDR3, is DSGVTQTPKHLITATGQRVTLRCSPRSGDLSVYWYQQSLDQGLQFLIQYYNGEERAKGNILERFSAQQFPDLHSELNLSSLELGDSALYFCASSVGPGGRTGELFFGEGSRLTVL.

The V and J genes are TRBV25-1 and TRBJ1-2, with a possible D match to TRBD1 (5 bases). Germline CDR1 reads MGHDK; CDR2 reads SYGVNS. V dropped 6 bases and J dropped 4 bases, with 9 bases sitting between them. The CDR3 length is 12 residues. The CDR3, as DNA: TGTGCCAGCAGCGGACAACCCTATGGCTACACCTTC. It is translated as CASSGQPYGYTF.

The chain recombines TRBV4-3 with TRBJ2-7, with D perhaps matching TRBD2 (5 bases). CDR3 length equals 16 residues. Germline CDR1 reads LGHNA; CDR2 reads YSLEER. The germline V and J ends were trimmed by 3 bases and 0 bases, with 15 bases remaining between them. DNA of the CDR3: TGCGCCAGCAGCCAGTCGCGGGCCTTAGCCTCCTACGAGCAGTACTTC. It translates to CASSQSRALASYEQYF.

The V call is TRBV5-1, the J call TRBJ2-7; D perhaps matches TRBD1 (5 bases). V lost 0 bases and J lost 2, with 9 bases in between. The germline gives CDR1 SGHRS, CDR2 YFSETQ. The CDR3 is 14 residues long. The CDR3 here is CASSLVSGTYEQYF. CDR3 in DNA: TGCGCCAGCAGCTTGGTATCAGGGACCTACGAGCAGTACTTC.

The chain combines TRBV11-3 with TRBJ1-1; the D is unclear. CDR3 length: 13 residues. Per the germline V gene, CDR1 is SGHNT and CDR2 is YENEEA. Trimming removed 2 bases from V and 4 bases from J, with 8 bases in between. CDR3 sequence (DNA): TGTGCCAGCAGCTTACGGGGTTTCACTGAAGCTTTCTTT. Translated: CASSLRGFTEAFF.